This entry lists 25 T cell receptor beta chains sequenced from one sample in a study of blood T cell repertoires in COVID-19. The table came from immunoSEQ multiplex PCR; TCRdb's copy has only in-frame clones and leaves some out. This table has under 250,000 clones, more than 70% appearing once. Sequenced: peripheral blood. The origin of the receptors is a woman of 80 years or more with COVID-19, enrolled during active disease.

This clone was found once. This chain joins TRBV6-2 or TRBV6-3 and TRBJ2-3; TRBD2 matches 8 bases. The CDR3 contains 15 residues. Germline lookup yields CDR1 MNHEY and CDR2 SVGEGT. J gave up 1 base and V 7 bases, and 7 bases lay outside the gene matches. The DNA of the CDR3 is TGTGCCAGCAACCCCGGGGGGGCCGGCACAGATACGCAGTATTTT. It yields the protein CASNPGGAGTDTQYF.

This clone was seen once. The CDR3 loop is CASREAYSSYEQYV. The CDR3 coding sequence is TGTGCCAGCAGAGAAGCTTACAGCTCCTACGAGCAGTACGTC. The V and J genes are TRBV2 and TRBJ2-7; D gene uncertain. The CDR3 loop spans 14 amino acids. The germline CDR1 and CDR2 sequences are SNHLY and FYNNEI.

This chain connects TRBV19 to TRBJ1-5; D is perhaps TRBD1 (5 bases). CDR3 length equals 18 residues. CDR1 is LNHDA, CDR2 SQIVND, per germline (reference sequence). Between the trimmed V and J ends, which lost 1 base and 0 bases, there was a span of 16 bases. In DNA, the CDR3 is TGTGCCAGTAGTATAGGGGCAGGGAATTTACATAGCAATCAGCCCCAGCATTTT. This gives the protein CASSIGAGNLHSNQPQHF.

This clone was counted between two and nine times. This chain links TRBV7-8 with TRBJ1-5, with D possibly being TRBD1 (5 bases). Germline CDR1 and CDR2: SGHVS and FQNEAQ. The V end was cut by 5 bases, the J end by 7 bases, with 15 bases between. CDR3 length: 14 amino acids. The CDR3 nucleotides are TGTGCCAGCAGCCCCGGGACTAAAAGCCAGCCCCAGCATTTT. Translating it yields CASSPGTKSQPQHF.

V usage is TRBV12-3 or TRBV12-4 and J usage is TRBJ1-1; 9 bases match TRBD1. The CDR3 consists of 12 residues. The V gene end was trimmed by 8 bases and the J gene end by 4 bases; junction bases not matched to a gene: 2. CDR3 sequence: CASRQGGTEAFF. The DNA for the CDR3 is TGTGCCAGCCGACAGGGGGGCACTGAAGCTTTCTTT.

This chain links TRBV21-1 with TRBJ2-2; TRBD2 is the table's D call and was not checked against the DNA. TRBV21-1 represents a pseudogene. CDR3 length equals 17 residues. The CDR3 DNA is TGTGCCAGCAGCAAATCTCGGACTAGAGATCAGCCCGGGGAGCTGTTTTTT. Its protein is CASSKSRTRDQPGELFF.

V usage is TRBV6-1 and J usage is TRBJ1-5; tentative D call: TRBD1 (5 bases). The length of the CDR3 is 16 residues. V was pared by 1 base and J by 6 bases, with 16 bases between. The V gene's germline CDR1 is MNHNS and CDR2 SASEGT. In DNA, the CDR3 is TGTGCCAGCAGTGAAGGTCCAGGGTTAATATTTCAGCCCCAGCATTTT. Translated, it gives CASSEGPGLIFQPQHF.

This chain joins TRBV12-3 or TRBV12-4 and TRBJ1-4, with D perhaps TRBD1 (6 bases). V lost 6 bases and J 13 bases, leaving 15 bases between the germline ends. CDR3 size: 12 residues. The CDR3 spells CASRKTGYGLFF. The CDR3 DNA follows: TGTGCCAGCAGAAAAACAGGGTATGGACTGTTTTTT.

The rearrangement uses TRBV11-2 and TRBJ1-5; TRBD1 agrees at 8 bases. Germline V CDR1 and CDR2: SGHAT, FQNNGV. V gave up 1 base and J gave up 4 bases; unmatched junction bases: 3. The length of the CDR3 is 15 residues. CDR3 sequence (DNA): TGTGCCAGCAGCTTAGGACAGGGGCGGAATCAGCCCCAGCATTTT. Translating it yields CASSLGQGRNQPQHF.

This clone was observed a few times. The chain recombines TRBV28 with TRBJ2-7; D uncertain. Per the germline V gene, CDR1 is MDHEN and CDR2 is SYDVKM. The CDR3 totals 14 residues. The V gene lost 4 bases and the J gene lost 2 bases, with 12 bases spanning the gap. The CDR3 spells CASSYSNSPYEQYV. DNA for the CDR3: TGTGCCAGCAGTTACAGTAATTCTCCCTACGAGCAGTACGTC.

The V call is TRBV21-1, the J call TRBJ2-1; the table assigns TRBD2, which was not confirmed against the DNA. TRBV21-1 is flagged as a pseudogene. The CDR3 runs to 15 residues. CDR3 residues: CASRFSGGAYNEQFF. The CDR3 nucleotides are TGTGCCAGCAGATTTAGCGGGGGGGCCTACAATGAGCAGTTCTTC.

V and J are TRBV5-4 and TRBJ1-4; D uncertain. Germline assignment: CDR1 SGHNT and CDR2 YYREEE (reference sequence). CDR3 length: 16 residues. V lost 2 bases to trimming and J lost 6 bases, with 17 bases between them. The CDR3 bases are TGTGCCAGCAGCTTCGAAAACACGGGGAGTCATGAAAAACTGTTTTTT. It yields the protein CASSFENTGSHEKLFF.

The J gene is TRBJ2-5, the V gene TRBV5-1, with unresolved D. CDR1 SGHRS and CDR2 YFSETQ come from the germline V gene. V shed 4 bases and J shed 2 bases, with 6 bases lying between them. The CDR3 is 12 amino acids. The DNA of the CDR3 is TGCGCCAGCAGCCTAATACAAGAGACCCAGTACTTC. It codes for CASSLIQETQYF.

With respect to this clone: The same CDR3 arises from other DNA sequences in this sample as well. V and J are TRBV28 and TRBJ1-2; the D gene is possibly TRBD1 (5 bases). The CDR3 is 11 residues long. CDR1 and CDR2 (germline): MDHEN, SYDVKM. The V end was cut by 5 bases, the J end by 7 bases, with 8 bases between. CDR3 in amino acids: CASSPRVGYTF. CDR3 coding DNA: TGTGCCAGCAGTCCCAGGGTTGGCTACACCTTC.

This clone was counted only a few times. The chain uses TRBV28 and TRBJ2-7; 9 bases line up with TRBD1. CDR3 length equals 15 residues. Germline V gene data show CDR1 as MDHEN and CDR2 as SYDVKM. Here the CDR3 DNA reads TGTGTCACGGTATCTGGACAGGGGTCCGCCTACGAGCAGTACGTC. Residues: CVTVSGQGSAYEQYV.

V usage is TRBV5-6 and J usage is TRBJ1-4, with 8 bases lining up with TRBD1. Looked up from germline, CDR1 is SGHDT and CDR2 is YYEEEE. CDR3 length: 14 residues. V lost 3 bases to trimming and J lost 3 bases; unmatched junction nucleotides: 1. The CDR3 here is CASSSTGANEKLFF. CDR3 DNA sequence: TGTGCCAGCAGCTCGACAGGGGCTAATGAAAAACTGTTTTTT.

This rearrangement joins TRBV4-3 to TRBJ1-4, with TRBD1 matching 8 bases. With 3 bases clipped from V and 5 bases from J, the junction kept 2 bases outside the gene matches. Germline assignment: CDR1 LGHNA and CDR2 YSLEER. The CDR3 totals 14 residues. This CDR3 is CASSQQGANEKLFF. As DNA, the CDR3 is TGCGCCAGCAGCCAGCAGGGGGCGAATGAAAAACTGTTTTTT.

The J gene is TRBJ1-1, the V gene TRBV3-1 (or the pseudogene TRBV3-2); D uncertain. The CDR3 sequence is 14 residues long. The germline V gene encodes CDR1 LGHDT and CDR2 YNNKEL (reference sequence). Trimming removed 4 bases at V and 2 bases at J, with 11 bases between. CDR3 bases: TGTGCCAGCAGCCCCAAGACTAAAAACACTGAAGCTTTCTTT. Protein sequence: CASSPKTKNTEAFF.

The rearrangement uses TRBV6-5 and TRBJ1-1; 7 bases fit TRBD1. The germline CDR1 and CDR2 sequences are MNHEY and SVGAGI. This CDR3 contains 14 residues. V shed 7 bases, J shed 3 bases, and the junction held 8 bases outside the gene matches. For the CDR3, the DNA is TGTGCCAGCACTTTGACAGGGTTCGACACTGAAGCTTTCTTT. The encoded protein is CASTLTGFDTEAFF.

The chain is built from TRBV19 and TRBJ1-1; 8 positions match TRBD1. J was trimmed by 0 bases and V by 5 bases; bases with no gene match: 5. This CDR3 contains 15 residues. Germline V lookup: CDR1 LNHDA, CDR2 SQIVND (reference sequence). The CDR3 protein is CASSPQGVLNTEAFF. DNA of the CDR3: TGTGCCAGTAGTCCACAGGGGGTTTTGAACACTGAAGCTTTCTTT.

The chain employs TRBV9 and TRBJ2-2; 8 bases agree with TRBD2. Germline V gene lookup returns CDR1 SGDLS and CDR2 YYNGEE. CDR3 size: 19 residues. V dropped 3 bases and J dropped 0; count of bases not matched to a gene: 13. The chain's CDR3 is CASSDPRRRGVANTGELFF. The CDR3 region has the DNA TGTGCCAGCAGCGACCCGCGCAGGCGGGGGGTCGCGAACACCGGGGAGCTGTTTTTT.

The chain uses TRBV3-1 (or the pseudogene TRBV3-2) and TRBJ1-1, with D perhaps matching TRBD1 (5 bases). CDR1 and CDR2 from the germline V gene are LGHDT and YNNKEL (reference sequence). This CDR3 is 12 amino acids long. Trimming cost V 4 bases and J 10 bases, with 13 bases left between them. CDR3 DNA: TGTGCCAGCAGCCCTCGGGAGGGACGAGCTTTCTTT. This translates into CASSPREGRAFF.

This chain joins TRBV28 and TRBJ1-1; possible D gene TRBD1, 5 bases. The CDR3 runs 14 residues. Trimming took 3 bases from V and 4 from J, leaving 12 bases between them. Germline V gives CDR1 MDHEN, CDR2 SYDVKM. This CDR3 reads CASSLVKGPTEAFF. The CDR3 DNA follows: TGTGCCAGCAGTTTGGTGAAGGGGCCCACTGAAGCTTTCTTT.

The V and J genes are TRBV11-2 and TRBJ1-4; D is ambiguous. Trimming removed 1 base from V and 8 bases from J, with 11 bases in between. This CDR3 has 14 residues. Germline V gives CDR1 SGHAT, CDR2 FQNNGV. CDR3 DNA sequence: TGTGCCAGCAGCTTAGGGCCCTCCTGGGAAAAACTGTTTTTT. This translates into CASSLGPSWEKLFF. The full variable domain, its missing parts supplied by reference TRBV11-2 and TRBJ1-4, is EAGVAQSPRYKIIEKRQSVAFWCNPISGHATLYWYQQILGQGPKLLIQFQNNGVVDDSQLPKDRFSAERLKGVDSTLKIQPAKLEDSAVYLCASSLGPSWEKLFFGSGTQLSVL.

This chain connects TRBV5-4 to TRBJ2-5; no clear D. The CDR3 totals 14 residues. CDR1 SGHNT and CDR2 YYREEE come from the germline V gene (reference sequence). Deletions cut 1 base from V and 4 bases from J, with 11 bases between. Written as DNA, the CDR3 is TGTGCCAGCAGCTTGCCTGTCTCAGGAGAGACCCAGTACTTC. Protein: CASSLPVSGETQYF.